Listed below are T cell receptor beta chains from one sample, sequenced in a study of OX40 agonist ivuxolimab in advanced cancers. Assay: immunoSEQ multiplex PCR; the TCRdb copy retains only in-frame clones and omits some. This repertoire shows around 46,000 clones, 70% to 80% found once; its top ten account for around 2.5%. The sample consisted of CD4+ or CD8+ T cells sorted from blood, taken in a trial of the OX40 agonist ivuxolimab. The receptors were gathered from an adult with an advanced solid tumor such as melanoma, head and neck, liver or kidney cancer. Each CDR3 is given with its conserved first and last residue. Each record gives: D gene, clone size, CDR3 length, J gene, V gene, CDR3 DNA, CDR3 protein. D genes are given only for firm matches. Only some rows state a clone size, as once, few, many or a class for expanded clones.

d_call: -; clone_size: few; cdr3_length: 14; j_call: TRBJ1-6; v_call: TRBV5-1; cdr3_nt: TGCGCCAGCAGAAGGGACTCCTATAATTCACCCCTCCACTTT; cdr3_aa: CASRRDSYNSPLHF
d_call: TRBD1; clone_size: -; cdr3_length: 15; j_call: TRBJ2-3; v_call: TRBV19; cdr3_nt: TGTGCCAGTAGACAACAGGGGATGAGAGGAGATACGCAGTATTTT; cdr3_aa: CASRQQGMRGDTQYF
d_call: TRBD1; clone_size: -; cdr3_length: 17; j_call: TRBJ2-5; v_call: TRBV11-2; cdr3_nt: TGTGCCAGCAGCGGGCAAGCGGGACAGGGTTCCTGGGGATCCCAGTACTTC; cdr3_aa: CASSGQAGQGSWGSQYF
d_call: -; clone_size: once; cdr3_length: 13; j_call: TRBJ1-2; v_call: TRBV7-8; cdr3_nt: TGTGCCAGCAGTCCAGACTTGGACTATGGCTACACCTTC; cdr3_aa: CASSPDLDYGYTF
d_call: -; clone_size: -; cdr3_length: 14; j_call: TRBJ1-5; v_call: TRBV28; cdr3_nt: TGTGCCAGCCTCCCCGACAGGTTCAATCAGCCCCAGCATTTT; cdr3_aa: CASLPDRFNQPQHF
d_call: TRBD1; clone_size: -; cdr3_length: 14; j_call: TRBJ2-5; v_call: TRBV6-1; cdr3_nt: TGTGCCAGCAGTCATGACAGGGGAAGGGAGACCCAGTACTTC; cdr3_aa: CASSHDRGRETQYF
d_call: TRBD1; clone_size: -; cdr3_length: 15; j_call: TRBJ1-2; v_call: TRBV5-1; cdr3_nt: TGCGCCAGCAGCTTGGAGGGACAGGGAAACTATGGCTACACCTTC; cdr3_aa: CASSLEGQGNYGYTF
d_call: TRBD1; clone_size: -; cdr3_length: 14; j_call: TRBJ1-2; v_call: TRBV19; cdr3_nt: TGTGCCAGTAGTCCCGACAGGGTTGGCTATGGCTACACCTTC; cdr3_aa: CASSPDRVGYGYTF
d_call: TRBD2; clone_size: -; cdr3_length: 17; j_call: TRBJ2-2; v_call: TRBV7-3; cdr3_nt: TGTGCCAGCAGCCTGGGCCTTAGCGGGGGGAACACCGGGGAGCTGTTTTTT; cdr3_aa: CASSLGLSGGNTGELFF
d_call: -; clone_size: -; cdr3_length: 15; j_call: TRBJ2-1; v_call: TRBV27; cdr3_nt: TGTGCCAGCAGTTTCTCAGGGATTTTTTACAATGAGCAGTTCTTC; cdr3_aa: CASSFSGIFYNEQFF
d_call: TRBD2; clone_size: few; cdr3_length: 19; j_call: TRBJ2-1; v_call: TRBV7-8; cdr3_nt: TGTGCCAGCAGCTTAGGGGGATGGGAGCGGGAGTGGTTCTACAATGAGCAGTTCTTC; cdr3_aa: CASSLGGWEREWFYNEQFF
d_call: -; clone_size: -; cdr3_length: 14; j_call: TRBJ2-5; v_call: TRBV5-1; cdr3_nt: TGCGCCAGCAGCTTGGCGACGGGGCAAGAGACCCAGTACTTC; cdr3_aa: CASSLATGQETQYF
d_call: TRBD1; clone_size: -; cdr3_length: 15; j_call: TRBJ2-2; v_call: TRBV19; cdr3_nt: TGTGCCAGTAGTTTACAGGGGCCGAGAACCGGGGAGCTGTTTTTT; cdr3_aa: CASSLQGPRTGELFF
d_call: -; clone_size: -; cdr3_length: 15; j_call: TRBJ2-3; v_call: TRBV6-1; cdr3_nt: TGTGCCAGCAGGGGGAAGACAGCCAGCACAGATACGCAGTATTTT; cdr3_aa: CASRGKTASTDTQYF
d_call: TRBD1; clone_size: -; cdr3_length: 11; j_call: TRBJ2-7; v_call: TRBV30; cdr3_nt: TGTGCCTGGGATAAGGGGGCGCGGCAGTACTTC; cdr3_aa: CAWDKGARQYF
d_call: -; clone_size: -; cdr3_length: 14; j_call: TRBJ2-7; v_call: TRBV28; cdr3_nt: TGTGCCAGCAGTTCGGGGGGCGGGACGTACGAGCAGTACTTC; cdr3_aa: CASSSGGGTYEQYF
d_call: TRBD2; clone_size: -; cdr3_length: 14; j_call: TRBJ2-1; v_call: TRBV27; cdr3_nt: TGTGCCACCTCGCGCGGGAGAAGCGACAATGAGCAGTTCTTC; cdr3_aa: CATSRGRSDNEQFF
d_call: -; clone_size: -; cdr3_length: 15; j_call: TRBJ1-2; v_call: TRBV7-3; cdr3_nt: TGTGCCAGCAGCTTAAATCATGGGGGCGGCTATGGCTACACCTTC; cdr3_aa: CASSLNHGGGYGYTF
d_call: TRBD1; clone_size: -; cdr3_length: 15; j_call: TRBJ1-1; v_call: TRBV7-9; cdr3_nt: TGTGCCAGCAGCTTAAGGGGACAGGGGCTCACTGAAGCTTTCTTT; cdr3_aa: CASSLRGQGLTEAFF
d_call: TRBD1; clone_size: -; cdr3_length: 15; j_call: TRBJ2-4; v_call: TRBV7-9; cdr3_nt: TGTGCCAGCAGCTCGTGGACAGGTTTTCAAAACATTCAGTACTTC; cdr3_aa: CASSSWTGFQNIQYF
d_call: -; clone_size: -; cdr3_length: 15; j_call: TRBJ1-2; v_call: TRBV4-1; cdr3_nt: TGCGCCAGCAGCCAAGACCCCGCCACTAACTATGGCTACACCTTC; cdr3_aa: CASSQDPATNYGYTF
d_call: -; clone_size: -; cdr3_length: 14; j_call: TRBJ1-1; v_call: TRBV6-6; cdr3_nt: TGTGCCAGCAGTTACTCCTTTTTGGATACTGAAGCTTTCTTT; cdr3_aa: CASSYSFLDTEAFF
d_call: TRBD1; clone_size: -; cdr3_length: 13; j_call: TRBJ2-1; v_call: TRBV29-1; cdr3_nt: TGCAGCGTTGTACAGGGGAGTATCAATGAGCAGTTCTTC; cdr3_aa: CSVVQGSINEQFF
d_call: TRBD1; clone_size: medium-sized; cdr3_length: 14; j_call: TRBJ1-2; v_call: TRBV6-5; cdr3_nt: TGTGCCAGCAGTTCGCCGGGACAGGTTTATGGCTACACCTTC; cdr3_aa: CASSSPGQVYGYTF
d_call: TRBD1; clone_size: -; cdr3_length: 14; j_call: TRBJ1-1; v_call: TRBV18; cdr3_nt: TGTGCCAGCTCCCAGGGACAGGGGGGGACTGAAGCTTTCTTT; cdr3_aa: CASSQGQGGTEAFF
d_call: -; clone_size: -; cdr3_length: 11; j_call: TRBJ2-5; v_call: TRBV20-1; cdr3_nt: TGCAGTGCTACGACCCAGGGGACCCAGTACTTC; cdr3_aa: CSATTQGTQYF
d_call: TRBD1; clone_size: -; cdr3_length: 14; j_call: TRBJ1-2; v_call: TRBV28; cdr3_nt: TGTGCCAGCACCGCAGGACAGGGAGTGAATGGCTACACCTTC; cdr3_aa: CASTAGQGVNGYTF
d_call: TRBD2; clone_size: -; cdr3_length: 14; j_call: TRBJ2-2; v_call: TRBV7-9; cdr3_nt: TGTGCCAGCAGCCCAACTAGCGTTGGGGGGGAGCTGTTTTTT; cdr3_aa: CASSPTSVGGELFF
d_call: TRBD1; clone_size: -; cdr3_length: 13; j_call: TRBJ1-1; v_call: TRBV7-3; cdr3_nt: TGTGCCAGCAGCAATACAGGGGGCACTGAAGCTTTCTTT; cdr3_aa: CASSNTGGTEAFF
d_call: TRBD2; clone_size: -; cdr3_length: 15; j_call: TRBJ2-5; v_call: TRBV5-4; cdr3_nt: TGTGCCAGCAGCAAGACTAGCGGGAGGCAAGAGACCCAGTACTTC; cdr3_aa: CASSKTSGRQETQYF
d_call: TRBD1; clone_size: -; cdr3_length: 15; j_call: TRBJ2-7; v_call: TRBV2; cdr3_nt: TGTGCCAGCAGCGCTTACCGGGACAGCTCCTACGAGCAGTACTTC; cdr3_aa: CASSAYRDSSYEQYF
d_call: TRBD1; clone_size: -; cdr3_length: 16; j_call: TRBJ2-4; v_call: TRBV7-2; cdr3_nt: TGTGCCAGCAGCGCCCGGACAGGGGGCGTGAGATATGTTCAGTACTTC; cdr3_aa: CASSARTGGVRYVQYF
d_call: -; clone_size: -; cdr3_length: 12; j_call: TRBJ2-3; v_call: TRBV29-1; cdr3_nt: TGCAGCGTTGGGACTGGCACAGATACGCAGTATTTT; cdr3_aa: CSVGTGTDTQYF
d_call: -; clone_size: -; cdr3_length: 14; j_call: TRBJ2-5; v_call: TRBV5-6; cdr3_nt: TGTGCCAGCAGCTTGTTAACAGGGTTGGTGACCCAGTACTTC; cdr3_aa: CASSLLTGLVTQYF
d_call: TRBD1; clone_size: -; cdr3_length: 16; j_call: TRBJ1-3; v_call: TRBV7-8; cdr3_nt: TGTGCCAGCAGCTCACGTACAGGGGGCCGCAGAAACACCATATATTTT; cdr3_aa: CASSSRTGGRRNTIYF
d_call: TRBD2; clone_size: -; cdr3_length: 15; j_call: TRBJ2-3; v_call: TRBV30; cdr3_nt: TGTGCCTGGGGACGGACTAGCGGATTGACAGATACGCAGTATTTT; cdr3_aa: CAWGRTSGLTDTQYF
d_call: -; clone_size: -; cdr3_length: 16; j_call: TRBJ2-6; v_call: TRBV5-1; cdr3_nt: TGCGCCAGCAGCTTGAGATCGTCCTCTGGGGCCAACGTCCTGACTTTC; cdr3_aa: CASSLRSSSGANVLTF
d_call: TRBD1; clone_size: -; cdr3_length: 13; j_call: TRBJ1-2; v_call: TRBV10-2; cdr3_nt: TGCGCCAGCAGTGACCGGACAGGATATGGCTACACCTTC; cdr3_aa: CASSDRTGYGYTF
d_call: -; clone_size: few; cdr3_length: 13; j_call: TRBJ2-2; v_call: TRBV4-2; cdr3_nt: TGTGCCAGCAGCCAAACGACAGGCGCAATTGGGTTTTTT; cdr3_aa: CASSQTTGAIGFF
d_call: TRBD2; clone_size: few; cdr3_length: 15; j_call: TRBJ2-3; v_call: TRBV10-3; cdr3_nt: TGTGCCATCAGTGACGATAGCGGGAGTTCCGATACGCAGTATTTT; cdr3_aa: CAISDDSGSSDTQYF
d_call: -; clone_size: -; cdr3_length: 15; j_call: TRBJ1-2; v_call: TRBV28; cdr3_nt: TGTGCCAGCAGTTCCCCCCCTACGGCAGGCTATGGCTACACCTTC; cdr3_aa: CASSSPPTAGYGYTF
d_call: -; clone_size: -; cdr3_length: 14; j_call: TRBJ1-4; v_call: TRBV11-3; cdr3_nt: TGTGCCAGCAGCTTGATGGGCAGTAATGAAAAACTGTTTTTT; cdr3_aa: CASSLMGSNEKLFF
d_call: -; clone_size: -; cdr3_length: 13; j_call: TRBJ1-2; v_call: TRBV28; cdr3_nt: TGTGCCAGCAGTTTCCGGGGAAACTATGGCTACACCTTC; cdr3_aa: CASSFRGNYGYTF
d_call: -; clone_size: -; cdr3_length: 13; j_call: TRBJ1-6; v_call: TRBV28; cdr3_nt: TGTGCCAGCAGTGTTCAGTATAATTCACCCCTCCACTTT; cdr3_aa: CASSVQYNSPLHF
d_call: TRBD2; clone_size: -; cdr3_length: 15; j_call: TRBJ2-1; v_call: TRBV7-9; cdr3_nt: TGTGCCAGCAGCCCCCTACGAGGCGGGAGGAATGAGCAGTTCTTC; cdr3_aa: CASSPLRGGRNEQFF
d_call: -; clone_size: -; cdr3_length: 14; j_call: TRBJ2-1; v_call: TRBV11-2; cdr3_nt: TGTGCCAGCAGGAAATTACTAGACTACAATGAGCAGTTCTTC; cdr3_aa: CASRKLLDYNEQFF
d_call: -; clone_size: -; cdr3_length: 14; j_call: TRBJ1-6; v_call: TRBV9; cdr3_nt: TGTGCCAGCAGTCCAGGGATGGATAATTCACCCCTCCACTTT; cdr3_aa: CASSPGMDNSPLHF
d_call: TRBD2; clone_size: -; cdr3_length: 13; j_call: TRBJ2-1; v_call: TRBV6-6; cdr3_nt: TGTGCCAGCAGCTTTAGCGGGAGCTATGAGCAGTTCTTC; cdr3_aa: CASSFSGSYEQFF
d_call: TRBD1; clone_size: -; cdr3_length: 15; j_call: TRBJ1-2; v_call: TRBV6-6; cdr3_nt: TGTGCCAGCAGTTACGGGGGGACAGGGGGCGACGGCTACACCTTC; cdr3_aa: CASSYGGTGGDGYTF
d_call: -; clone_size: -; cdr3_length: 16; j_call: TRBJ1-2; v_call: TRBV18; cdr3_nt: TGTGCCAGCTCACCGATATCCGGTGGCGCTAACTATGGCTACACCTTC; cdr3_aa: CASSPISGGANYGYTF
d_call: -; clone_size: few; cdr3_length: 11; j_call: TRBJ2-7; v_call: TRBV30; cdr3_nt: TGTGCCTGGAGTCGGGTCCGCGAGCAGTACTTC; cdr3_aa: CAWSRVREQYF
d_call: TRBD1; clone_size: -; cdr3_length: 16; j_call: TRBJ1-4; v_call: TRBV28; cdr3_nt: TGTGCCAGCAGTTTATGGACAGGGGCCCAGGGTGAAAAACTGTTTTTT; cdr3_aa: CASSLWTGAQGEKLFF
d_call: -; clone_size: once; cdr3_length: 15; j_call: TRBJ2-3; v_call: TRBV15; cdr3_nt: TGTGCCACCAGCAGTCGCGGTACTAGCACAGATACGCAGTATTTT; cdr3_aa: CATSSRGTSTDTQYF
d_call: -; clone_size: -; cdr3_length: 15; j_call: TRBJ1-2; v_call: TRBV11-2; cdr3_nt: TGTGCCAGCAGCTTAAGGGGCACCTCTAACTATGGCTACACCTTC; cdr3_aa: CASSLRGTSNYGYTF
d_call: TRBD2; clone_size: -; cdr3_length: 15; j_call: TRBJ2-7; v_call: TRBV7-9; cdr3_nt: TGTGCCAGCAGCTCCAGCGGGAGGAGCTCCTACGAGCAGTACTTC; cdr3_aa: CASSSSGRSSYEQYF
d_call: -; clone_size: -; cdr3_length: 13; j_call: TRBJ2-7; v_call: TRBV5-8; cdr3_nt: TGTGCCAGCAGCTTGGTGACTATAGGTGAGCAGTACTTC; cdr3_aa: CASSLVTIGEQYF
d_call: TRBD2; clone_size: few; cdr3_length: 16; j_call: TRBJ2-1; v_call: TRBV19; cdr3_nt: TGTGCCAGTAGTATTCCATCCGGGACTAGCGACAATGAGCAGTTCTTC; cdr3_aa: CASSIPSGTSDNEQFF